What follows are 32 T cell receptor beta chains derived from one specimen sequenced in a study of blood T cells in healthy people across ages. Together with a sample-barcoded 5' primer, a J-beta primer mix was included in a second PCR lasting about 6 to 12 cycles. MiXCR, run by TCRdb on the 5' RACE reads, gives a single entry per CDR3 protein. The table lists about 510,000 distinct CDR3 sequences, roughly a quarter of them singletons. This sample also appeared in a second study, on T cells of mothers and their children.

The sequencing sample was made of blood. These receptor sequences come from a boy aged 2-15 years in good health.

This sequence joins TRBV5-6 and TRBJ1-5, with D possibly TRBD1 on 6 matching bases. Germline V CDR1 and CDR2: SGHDT, YYEEEE. This CDR3 is 14 amino acids long. V was cut by 1 base and J by 7 bases, with 12 bases left in between. The CDR3 spells CASSLWGRGQPQHF. Here the CDR3 DNA reads TGTGCCAGCAGCTTGTGGGGGCGAGGGCAGCCCCAGCATTTT. Full variable domain (remainder filled in from reference TRBV5-6 and TRBJ1-5): DAGVTQSPTHLIKTRGQQVTLRCSPKSGHDTVSWYQQALGQGPQFIFQYYEEEERQRGNFPDRFSGHQFPNYSSELNVNALLLGDSALYLCASSLWGRGQPQHFGDGTRLSIL.

A few counts support this clonotype. The V and J genes are TRBV27 and TRBJ2-3; D not certain. The CDR3 loop spans 13 amino acids. V shed 4 bases and J shed 6 bases, with 11 bases lying between them. From germline, CDR1 is MNHEY and CDR2 SMNVEV (reference sequence). The CDR3 region is CASSSPDRDTQYF. The CDR3, as DNA: TGTGCCAGCAGTTCCCCCGACCGGGATACGCAGTATTTT.

The chain recombines TRBV20-1 with TRBJ2-3; 7 positions agree with TRBD1. This CDR3 is 14 amino acids long. In germline, CDR1 is DFQATT, CDR2 SNEGSKA (reference sequence). Germline trimming cut 6 bases from V and 6 bases from J; bases unmatched to any gene: 12. This CDR3 reads CSATRGSTRDTQYF. CDR3 coding DNA: TGCAGTGCAACCAGGGGGTCCACTCGGGATACGCAGTATTTT.

The sample holds a few counts of this clonotype. The chain employs TRBV29-1 and TRBJ2-3, with 8 bases matching TRBD1. The CDR3 runs to 12 residues. V lost 7 bases to trimming and J lost 3 bases; unmatched junction nucleotides: 3. Germline-derived CDR1 and CDR2 are SQVTM and ANQGSEA. This CDR3 reads CSEWTGTDTQYF. The CDR3 DNA sequence: TGCAGCGAATGGACAGGGACAGATACGCAGTATTTT.

This clonotype was counted only a few times. As DNA, the CDR3 is TGTGCCAGCAGTTATGGGCGGGGGGTAGATGGGGCCAACGTCCTGACTTTC. It encodes CASSYGRGVDGANVLTF. This chain joins TRBV6-5 and TRBJ2-6, with 8 bases matching TRBD2. The V gene end was trimmed by 3 bases and the J gene end by 3 bases; junction bases not matched to a gene: 7. The V gene's germline CDR1 is MNHEY and CDR2 SVGAGI. The CDR3 covers 17 residues.

The chain employs TRBV5-1 and TRBJ2-2, with D unclear. CDR1 is SGHRS and CDR2 is YFSETQ in the germline V gene. The CDR3 contains 13 residues. V was cut by 0 bases and J by 3 bases, with 3 bases left in between. The CDR3 nucleotides are TGCGCCAGCAGCTTGGTAGACACCGGGGAGCTGTTTTTT. This gives the protein CASSLVDTGELFF.

This clonotype was seen a few times. Here the CDR3 omits its conserved ending phenylalanine or tryptophan, so a read error is the likely source. The DNA for the CDR3 is TGCAGCGTTCCTACAGATACGCAGTATTCT. Residues: CSVPTDTQYS. V is TRBV29-1 and J is TRBJ2-3; D gene uncertain. Germline assignment: CDR1 SQVTM and CDR2 ANQGSEA. V was shortened by 5 bases and J by 3 bases, with 3 bases between the two germline ends. The CDR3 totals 10 residues.

The J gene is TRBJ2-3, the V gene TRBV20-1, with no clear D. Germline V gives CDR1 DFQATT, CDR2 SNEGSKA (reference sequence). Trimming shortened V by 5 bases and J by 4 bases, and 16 bases separated the two germline ends. The CDR3 is 14 amino acids. Here the CDR3 reads CSAFPVQIPDTQYF. In DNA form, the CDR3 reads TGCAGTGCTTTCCCCGTTCAGATCCCAGATACGCAGTATTTT.

In its sample, this clonotype was seen many times. The rearrangement uses TRBV6-1 and TRBJ2-6, with no clear D. V shed 1 base and J shed 0 bases, with 4 bases lying between them. The CDR3 is made up of 15 amino acids. From germline, CDR1 is MNHNS and CDR2 SASEGT. CDR3 region: CASSEGVSGANVLTF. The CDR3 bases are TGTGCCAGCAGTGAAGGCGTCTCTGGGGCCAACGTCCTGACTTTC.

V usage is TRBV12-3 or TRBV12-4 and J usage is TRBJ1-2; D gene ambiguous. The CDR3 runs 15 residues. V was trimmed by 3 bases and J by 0 bases, leaving 11 bases between them. The CDR3 protein is CASSLSRTTNYGYTF. The CDR3 bases are TGTGCCAGCAGTTTGAGCCGGACCACTAACTATGGCTACACCTTC.

The gene calls are TRBV12-3 or TRBV12-4 and TRBJ2-1; 14 nucleotides align to TRBD2. The better agreement between TRBJ2-7 and the DNA end casts doubt on the J call. This CDR3 region has 17 residues. Written as DNA, the CDR3 is TGTGCCAGCAGTCCCGGGACTAGCGGGAGTGGAGTAGGGGAGCAGTACTTC. Protein product: CASSPGTSGSGVGEQYF.

This clonotype was counted only a few times. V is TRBV12-3 or TRBV12-4 and J is TRBJ1-5; a possible D gene is TRBD1 (6 bases). This CDR3 has 15 amino acids. V was clipped by 6 bases and J by 6 bases, with 18 bases between them. The CDR3 sequence is CASREGEGQAQPQHF. CDR3 nucleotides: TGTGCCAGCAGAGAGGGGGAGGGGCAAGCTCAGCCCCAGCATTTT.

V gene TRBV7-6 combines with J gene TRBJ2-2; tentative D call: TRBD2 (5 bases). Between the trimmed V and J ends, which lost 4 bases and 5 bases, there was a span of 17 bases. Germline CDR1 is SGHVS and CDR2 is FNYEAQ. The CDR3 totals 16 residues. The CDR3 DNA reads TGTGCCAGCAGCTCGCAGGAAACTGGGAGTACCGGGGAGCTGTTTTTT. Its protein is CASSSQETGSTGELFF.

This sequence joins TRBV6-2 or TRBV6-3 and TRBJ2-2, with no clear D. V lost 6 bases and J lost 4, with 9 bases in between. The germline V gene encodes CDR1 MNHEY and CDR2 SVGEGT. The CDR3 length is 13 residues. CDR3 bases: TGTGCCAGCAGGCCCGATTTCACCGGGGAGCTGTTTTTT. As protein: CASRPDFTGELFF.

This clonotype was seen many times. This sequence joins TRBV20-1 and TRBJ2-4; a possible D gene is TRBD2 (6 bases). The germline gives CDR1 DFQATT, CDR2 SNEGSKA (reference sequence). CDR3 length: 14 amino acids. Between the trimmed V and J ends, which lost 0 bases and 5 bases, there was a span of 11 bases. For the CDR3, the DNA is TGCAGTGCTAGAGATGTGGGGGGAGAAAACATTCAGTACTTC. Residues: CSARDVGGENIQYF.

This clonotype showed up many times. The V call is TRBV12-3 or TRBV12-4, the J call TRBJ2-5, with D hard to call. The assigned J gene may be wrong: the sequence end matches TRBJ2-7 better. The CDR3 is 12 residues long. CDR3: CASSLYPYEQYF. Written as DNA, the CDR3 is TGTGCCAGCAGTTTATACCCCTACGAGCAGTACTTC.

The chain carries TRBV19 and TRBJ2-1, with 8 positions matching TRBD2. V was pared by 1 base and J by 0 bases, with 5 bases of the junction left unmatched. Germline lookup yields CDR1 LNHDA and CDR2 SQIVND (reference sequence). The CDR3 sequence is 17 residues long. The DNA of the CDR3 is TGTGCCAGTAGTATAGTGTCGGGAGGGCCCTCCTACAATGAGCAGTTCTTC. Encoded protein: CASSIVSGGPSYNEQFF.

This chain links TRBV29-1 with TRBJ2-2, with D perhaps TRBD1 (6 bases). V lost 7 bases and J 4 bases, leaving 13 bases between the germline ends. CDR1 SQVTM and CDR2 ANQGSEA come from the germline V gene. The CDR3 consists of 13 residues. The CDR3 here is CSATGFSTGELFF. The CDR3 DNA sequence: TGCAGCGCCACAGGGTTTAGCACCGGGGAGCTGTTTTTT.

J is TRBJ2-4 and V is TRBV29-1; D is undetermined. Per germline, CDR1 SQVTM and CDR2 ANQGSEA. V dropped 0 bases and J dropped 2 bases, with 2 bases sitting between them. The CDR3 contains 12 residues. The CDR3 protein is CSVEDSKNIQYF. The CDR3 nucleotides are TGCAGCGTTGAAGATTCCAAAAACATTCAGTACTTC.

The sample holds a few counts of this clonotype. The V gene is TRBV10-3, the J gene TRBJ2-5; 8 nucleotides line up with TRBD1. The CDR3 loop spans 15 amino acids. Germline CDR1 and CDR2: ENHRY and SYGVKD. V trimming: 6 bases; J trimming: 2 bases; junction bases outside the gene matches: 8. Here the CDR3 reads CAIRIGQGSQETQYF. The CDR3 DNA sequence: TGTGCCATCAGAATCGGACAGGGATCACAAGAGACCCAGTACTTC.

The rearrangement joins TRBV20-1 to TRBJ2-7, with D perhaps matching TRBD2 (6 bases). With 3 bases removed from V and 3 bases from J, the gap between germline ends came to 12 bases. The CDR3 length is 13 residues. CDR1 is DFQATT, CDR2 SNEGSKA, per germline (reference sequence). CDR3 sequence: CSARRGVNYEQYF. For the CDR3, the DNA is TGCAGTGCTAGGCGGGGTGTTAACTACGAGCAGTACTTC.

The table lists this clonotype with a few counts. The V and J genes are TRBV29-1 and TRBJ2-3; 9 positions match TRBD2. CDR3 size: 16 residues. The V gene end was trimmed by 4 bases and the J gene end by 1 base; junction bases not matched to a gene: 9. Germline V gene data show CDR1 as SQVTM and CDR2 as ANQGSEA. The CDR3 is CSVGQGSSGGTDTQYF. The CDR3 DNA follows: TGCAGCGTTGGACAGGGATCTAGCGGGGGCACAGATACGCAGTATTTT.

This rearrangement joins TRBV6-1 to TRBJ1-1; D unclear. The CDR3 is 14 amino acids. Germline loops: CDR1 MNHNS, CDR2 SASEGT. The V and J ends lost 1 base and 3 bases respectively, with 9 bases between them. The CDR3 nucleotides read TGTGCCAGCAGTGAAGTGGGAATTGACACTGAAGCTTTCTTT. Protein: CASSEVGIDTEAFF.

The chain joins TRBV11-1 to TRBJ1-1; tentative D call: TRBD1 (5 bases). V was shortened by 3 bases and J by 1 base, with 12 bases between the two germline ends. The CDR3 spans 15 residues. CDR1 SGHAT and CDR2 FQDESV come from the germline V gene (reference sequence). The CDR3 loop reads CASSFNRLPNTEAFF. The DNA of the CDR3 is TGTGCCAGCAGCTTTAACAGGTTACCGAACACTGAAGCTTTCTTT.

This clonotype has more than one count but fewer than ten. This chain links TRBV20-1 with TRBJ1-2; D not certain. The CDR3 totals 13 residues. V dropped 1 base and J dropped 0 bases, with 6 bases sitting between them. Per germline, CDR1 DFQATT and CDR2 SNEGSKA (reference sequence). CDR3 protein: CSARGSANYGYTF. Written as DNA, the CDR3 is TGCAGTGCTAGAGGGTCCGCTAACTATGGCTACACCTTC.

This chain links TRBV7-6 with TRBJ2-5; 8 bases map to TRBD2. V shed 8 bases, J shed 6 bases, and the junction held 17 bases outside the gene matches. Germline values: CDR1 SGHVS, CDR2 FNYEAQ. The CDR3 is 16 residues long. The CDR3 loop is CASSPSRGAPGKTQYF. In DNA, the CDR3 is TGTGCCAGCTCCCCCTCGCGGGGGGCCCCCGGAAAGACCCAGTACTTC.

The chain combines TRBV12-5 with TRBJ1-6; unclear D gene. The germline CDR1 and CDR2 sequences are LGHNT and FRNRAP. This CDR3 region has 14 residues. Trimming left V 1 base short and J 7 bases short, with 8 bases between. The CDR3 DNA reads TGTGCTAGTGGTTTGGATACAAGCAATTCACCCCTCCACTTT. As protein: CASGLDTSNSPLHF.

This clonotype has only a few counts. This chain joins TRBV7-9 and TRBJ2-2; TRBD2 matches at 8 bases. The CDR3 has 14 residues. Trimming removed 0 bases from V and 7 bases from J; junction bases left unmatched: 1. Germline V CDR1 and CDR2: SEHNR, FQNEAQ (reference sequence). CDR3 nucleotides: TGTGCCAGCAGCTTAGCTGGGACTAGCGGGGAGCTGTTTTTT. It encodes CASSLAGTSGELFF.

The chain employs TRBV7-6 and TRBJ2-3; D is possibly TRBD1 or TRBD2 (5 bases each). This CDR3 has 14 residues. V was cut by 3 bases and J by 5 bases, with 12 bases left in between. Germline CDR1 SGHVS, CDR2 FNYEAQ. The CDR3 is CASSLRGRQDTQYF. CDR3 nucleotide sequence: TGTGCCAGCAGCTTGAGGGGACGGCAAGATACGCAGTATTTT.

The chain is built from TRBV20-1 and TRBJ2-3; D may be TRBD2 (6 bases). Germline assignment: CDR1 DFQATT and CDR2 SNEGSKA (reference sequence). CDR3 length equals 13 residues. V lost 5 bases to trimming and J lost 2 bases, with 11 bases between them. The CDR3 protein is CSAPGEYTDTQYF. The CDR3 DNA sequence: TGCAGTGCTCCGGGGGAGTACACAGATACGCAGTATTTT.

CDR3 bases: TGTGCCACCAGCATTAACACCGGGGAGCTGTTTTTT. This translates into CATSINTGELFF. J is TRBJ2-2 and V is TRBV15; D is uncertain. There are 12 residues in the CDR3. Germline values: CDR1 LNHNV, CDR2 YYDKDF (reference sequence). V was trimmed by 4 bases and J by 2 bases, leaving 2 bases between them.

V is TRBV30 and J is TRBJ1-3; no reliable D call. Germline values: CDR1 GTSNPN, CDR2 SVGIG (reference sequence). CDR3 length: 12 residues. V shed 2 bases and J shed 2 bases, with 4 bases lying between them. The CDR3 protein is CAWSPTGNTIYF. The CDR3, as DNA: TGTGCCTGGAGTCCTACTGGAAACACCATATATTTT.